This TCR beta chain was identified during a study of blood T cell repertoires in COVID-19. From germline, CDR1 is MNHEY and CDR2 SVGAGI. The CDR3 totals 13 residues. Trimming shortened V by 8 bases and J by 6 bases, and 16 bases separated the two germline ends. Assay: immunoSEQ multiplex PCR; the TCRdb copy retains only in-frame clones and omits some. The sample consists of about 170,000 clones, around 82% of them appearing once. A Seattle source enrolled patients during active infection and followed them longitudinally. The chain recombines TRBV6-5 with TRBJ1-1, with D perhaps TRBD1 (5 bases). The sample consisted of peripheral blood. The clonotype originates from a woman aged 40 to 50 with COVID-19, enrolled during active disease. Written as DNA, the CDR3 is TGTGCCAGCGCCCCGGGGGAAGGACCTGAAGCTTTCTTT. This sequence encodes CASAPGEGPEAFF.